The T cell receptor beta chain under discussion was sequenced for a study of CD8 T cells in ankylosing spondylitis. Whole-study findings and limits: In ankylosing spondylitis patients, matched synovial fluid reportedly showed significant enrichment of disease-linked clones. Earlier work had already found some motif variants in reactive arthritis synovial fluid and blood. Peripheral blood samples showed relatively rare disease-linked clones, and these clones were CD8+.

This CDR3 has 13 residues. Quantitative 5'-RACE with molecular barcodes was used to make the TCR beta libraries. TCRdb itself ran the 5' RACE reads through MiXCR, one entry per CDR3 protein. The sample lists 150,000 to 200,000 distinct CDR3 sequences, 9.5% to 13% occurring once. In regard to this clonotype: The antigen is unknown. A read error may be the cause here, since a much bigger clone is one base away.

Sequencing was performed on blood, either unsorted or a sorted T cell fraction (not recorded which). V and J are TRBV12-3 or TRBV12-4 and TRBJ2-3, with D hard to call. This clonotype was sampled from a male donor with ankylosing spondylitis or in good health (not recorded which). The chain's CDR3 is CANSSVSTDTQYF. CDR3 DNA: TGTGCCAACAGTTCGGTTAGCACAGATACGCAGTATTTT.